A selection of T cell receptor beta chains follows, all from one sample in a study of tumor-infiltrating lymphocytes in primary liver carcinoma. TCRdb ran MiXCR on the multiplex PCR reads and lists one entry per CDR3 protein. The sample consists of 120,000 or so distinct CDR3 sequences, around two thirds of them appearing once. The sample consisted of liver tumor tissue from sampling region 1. The receptor set was obtained from a woman aged 55-69 years with primary liver carcinoma and hepatitis B virus infection. Each CDR3 is given with its conserved first and last residue. Fields, in order: J gene, D gene, V gene, clone size, CDR3 protein, CDR3 DNA. A D gene is named only where the DNA matches it firmly. Clone sizes are given selectively: once, few, many, or a class where the clone is expanded.

j_call: TRBJ2-7; d_call: TRBD1; v_call: TRBV7-8; clone_size: NA; cdr3_aa: CACSSPGQGAYEQYF; cdr3_nt: TGTGCCTGCAGCTCGCCGGGACAGGGAGCCTACGAGCAATACTTC
j_call: TRBJ2-1; d_call: NA; v_call: TRBV12-5; clone_size: NA; cdr3_aa: CASGLVGVRIDEQFF; cdr3_nt: TGTGCTAGTGGTTTGGTCGGGGTAAGGATCGATGAGCAGTTCTTC
j_call: TRBJ2-7; d_call: TRBD1; v_call: TRBV10-3; clone_size: many; cdr3_aa: CAIRGTGRNEQYF; cdr3_nt: TGTGCCATCAGGGGGACAGGGAGAAACGAGCAGTACTTC
j_call: TRBJ2-5; d_call: TRBD2; v_call: TRBV6-5; clone_size: many; cdr3_aa: CASSLSPGTSGETQYF; cdr3_nt: TGTGCCAGCAGTCTTTCTCCCGGGACTAGCGGGGAGACCCAGTACTTC
j_call: TRBJ2-1; d_call: TRBD2; v_call: TRBV11-2; clone_size: NA; cdr3_aa: CPSSLASLAGGRNNEQFF; cdr3_nt: TGTCCCAGCAGCTTAGCCTCCCTAGCGGGAGGGCGAAACAATGAGCAGTTCTTC
j_call: TRBJ2-7; d_call: TRBD1; v_call: TRBV4-1; clone_size: many; cdr3_aa: CASSQSVGQGAREQYF; cdr3_nt: TGCGCCAGCAGCCAATCTGTTGGACAGGGGGCGCGGGAGCAGTACTTC
j_call: TRBJ1-2; d_call: TRBD1; v_call: TRBV5-6; clone_size: NA; cdr3_aa: CTSSSNYRTGGLSNYGYTF; cdr3_nt: TGTACCAGCAGCTCCAACTACAGGACAGGGGGTTTGAGTAACTATGGCTACACCTTC
j_call: TRBJ2-5; d_call: NA; v_call: TRBV11-2; clone_size: once; cdr3_aa: CASNMKTLQETQYF; cdr3_nt: TGTGCCAGCAACATGAAGACGTTACAAGAGACCCAGTACTTC
j_call: TRBJ1-1; d_call: TRBD1; v_call: TRBV18; clone_size: NA; cdr3_aa: CASSGQGGTEAVF; cdr3_nt: TGTGCCAGCTCGGGACAGGGAGGCACTGAAGCTGTCTTT
j_call: TRBJ1-5; d_call: TRBD1; v_call: TRBV28; clone_size: NA; cdr3_aa: CASREGQGSYQPQHF; cdr3_nt: TGTGCCAGCAGGGAGGGACAGGGGAGCTATCAGCCCCAGCATTTT
j_call: TRBJ2-3; d_call: NA; v_call: TRBV11-2; clone_size: NA; cdr3_aa: CASSYNLVTCTQYF; cdr3_nt: TGTGCCAGCAGCTACAACCTTGTCACATGTACGCAGTATTTT
j_call: TRBJ2-3; d_call: TRBD2; v_call: TRBV7-2; clone_size: NA; cdr3_aa: CASSTGLAGYTDTQYF; cdr3_nt: TGTGCCAGCAGTACCGGACTAGCGGGTTACACAGATACGCAGTATTTT
j_call: TRBJ1-3; d_call: NA; v_call: TRBV5-1; clone_size: NA; cdr3_aa: CASSLDRGSGNTIYF; cdr3_nt: TGCGCCAGCAGCTTGGATCGGGGCTCGGGAAACACCATATATTTT
j_call: TRBJ2-5; d_call: TRBD2; v_call: TRBV10-2; clone_size: many; cdr3_aa: CASSEGLAGGSGETQYF; cdr3_nt: TGCGCCAGCAGTGAAGGACTAGCGGGAGGGTCGGGAGAGACCCAGTACTTC
j_call: TRBJ2-7; d_call: TRBD1; v_call: TRBV14; clone_size: many; cdr3_aa: CASRTGGDNSYEQYF; cdr3_nt: TGTGCCAGCAGGACAGGGGGCGACAACTCCTACGAGCAGTACTTC
j_call: TRBJ2-7; d_call: NA; v_call: TRBV11-1; clone_size: NA; cdr3_aa: CASSLVDRYEQYF; cdr3_nt: TGTGCCAGCAGCTTAGTGGACCGCTACGAGCAGTACTTC
j_call: TRBJ1-1; d_call: NA; v_call: TRBV6-1; clone_size: NA; cdr3_aa: CASSVGRLKAYPDNTEALF; cdr3_nt: TGTGCCAGCAGCGTCGGCAGGCTTAAGGCATACCCGGATAACACTGAAGCTCTCTTT
j_call: TRBJ1-2; d_call: NA; v_call: TRBV11-2; clone_size: once; cdr3_aa: CAGSLGGASGDGYTF; cdr3_nt: TGTGCCGGCAGCTTAGGGGGGGCCAGTGGCGATGGCTACACCTTC
j_call: TRBJ1-3; d_call: NA; v_call: TRBV4-1; clone_size: NA; cdr3_aa: CASSQTSGNTVYF; cdr3_nt: TGCGCCAGCAGCCAAACCTCTGGAAACACCGTATATTTT
j_call: TRBJ2-3; d_call: TRBD2; v_call: TRBV7-9; clone_size: once; cdr3_aa: CANSLALVPWTSGDTQYF; cdr3_nt: TGTGCCAACAGCTTAGCGCTAGTACCTTGGACTAGCGGTGATACGCAGTATTTT
j_call: TRBJ1-5; d_call: NA; v_call: TRBV30; clone_size: few; cdr3_aa: CAWSVPGKRKQPQHF; cdr3_nt: TGTGCCTGGAGTGTACCGGGCAAGCGGAAGCAGCCCCAGCATTTT
j_call: TRBJ1-1; d_call: NA; v_call: TRBV6-5; clone_size: NA; cdr3_aa: CANSYWENTEAFF; cdr3_nt: TGTGCCAACAGTTACTGGGAGAACACTGAAGCTTTCTTT
j_call: TRBJ2-1; d_call: NA; v_call: TRBV14; clone_size: many; cdr3_aa: CASSLQVYNEQFF; cdr3_nt: TGTGCCAGCAGCCTACAGGTCTACAATGAGCAGTTCTTC
j_call: TRBJ2-7; d_call: NA; v_call: TRBV29-1; clone_size: many; cdr3_aa: CSVSFGSYEQYF; cdr3_nt: TGCAGCGTTTCGTTCGGATCCTACGAGCAGTACTTC
j_call: TRBJ1-1; d_call: TRBD1; v_call: TRBV2; clone_size: NA; cdr3_aa: CASRWTGGLTEAFF; cdr3_nt: TGTGCCAGCAGGTGGACAGGAGGCTTGACTGAAGCGTTCTTT
j_call: TRBJ2-7; d_call: NA; v_call: TRBV28; clone_size: NA; cdr3_aa: CASNGGLSYEQYF; cdr3_nt: TGTGCCAGCAACGGAGGTCTCTCCTACGAGCAGTACTTC